The following is a TCR beta chain sequence with its context. This clonotype was found many times. Its specific antigen is unknown. The input lacks base qualities; no much larger clone sits a single base away. The CDR3 goes from the cysteine to the phenylalanine over 14 residues. CDR3 DNA is the only sequence kept; it has 42 bases, read in frame from the first base. The germline V gene encodes CDR1 SGDLS and CDR2 YYNGEE. V sheds 2 bases and J sheds 0 bases, leaving 8 bases between their ends. This record comes from a study of human T cells and chemical hapten exposure listed by TCRdb under 2021. About the full investigation: For sensitization, 2% DPC in acetone was applied to a roughly 2 cm by roughly 2 cm area of upper inner arm skin. Patch tests used Finn chambers with 0.01% DPC on the upper back, scored after 6 days by International Contact Dermatitis Research Group standards. Blood for TCR sequencing was provided by twenty-nine alopecia patients at one to four time points (pre-sensitization, 2, 6 and 24 weeks). In alopecia patients, the study followed how the peripheral blood TCR repertoire changed in vivo over primary and secondary sensitization to diphenylcyclopropenone (DPC), a hapten. Blood samples were taken from patients before sensitization (week 0) and at 2, 6 and about 24 weeks after DPC sensitization. The libraries were sequenced as a pool, and the TCR yield per sample differed mostly because of small variations in library volumes within the pool. Throughout the study period of about 25 weeks, patients also received therapeutic DPC doses to the scalp every week. The patient cohort, mostly female, included alopecia areata with under or over 50% scalp involvement, alopecia totalis and alopecia universalis. Study-level results and caveats: Repeated subsampling changed both the strength of the expansion versus patch-test correlation and the threshold at which that correlation became significant. Because every patient had alopecia, a presumed autoimmune disease, the patients' immune response might differ from that of healthy individuals. DPC sensitization did not change how many TCRs were above 1 in 1000 frequency, and no evidence was found of alterations in global repertoire structure. Patch test score was positively correlated with the number of PT1 expanded TCRs, with significance at thresholds 8, 16 and 32 but not at 4. Compared with pre-sensitization or healthy control sets, expanded TCRs formed significantly more large CDR3 similarity clusters, which is consistent with antigen-driven responses.

To prepare the library, RACE was applied. The listed sequencing device is NextSeq 500. During library preparation, unique molecular identifiers were attached to individual cDNA molecules so that TCRs could be counted in a quantitative, reproducible way. Each blood RNA sample was used to sequence both TCR alpha and TCR beta chains. Under the source paper's analysis protocol: Samples had a median of about 96,000 TCRs, with a range from roughly 20,000 to 690,600. The Decombinator software suite was used to annotate V, J and CDR3 in the TCR reads. Every sample was subsampled to the same number of TCRs (28,000) for the PS versus PT1 abundance plots. TCRs were defined as expanded if absent before sensitization and observed at least eight times at the 2-week time point. TCRdb reworked the public reads: Q25 trimming with fastp, MiXCR clone assembly, productive beta chains retained. All rows with the same CDR3 protein become a single entry with the most common DNA and genes. What appears here as the V and J calls and clone size reflects TCRdb's work, not the paper's. Across this sample there are roughly 50,000 distinct CDR3 sequences, with about 9.9% seen only once. About 1.8% of the sample belongs to the ten largest clones.

Reading the label with the study, this specimen's time point is: patch test 2, 6 weeks after DPC sensitization. Read against the paper, the sample's treatment or condition label means: therapeutic diphenylcyclopropenone sensitization with weekly scalp DPC. At each patch-test visit, blood was drawn before the patch test was applied. Patients were eligible if aged 18 to 70, diagnosed with alopecia and judged suitable for DPC therapy, and pregnant patients were excluded. Total RNA was extracted from unfractionated whole blood that had been collected in Tempus Blood RNA tubes. This TCR was sampled from a woman in her forties or fifties with alopecia areata. Some clones in this sample may be carry-over from other donors' samples. The chain joins TRBV9 to TRBJ1-1, and TRBD1 may be the D gene, going by 6 matching bases. The sample consisted of whole blood, taken in connection with sensitization to the hapten diphenylcyclopropenone (DPC). The DNA sequence reads TGTGCCAGCAGCGTTAGGACAGTGAACACTGAAGCTTTCTTT. Translation gives CASSVRTVNTEAFF.